A single sample gave rise to the 17 T cell receptor beta chains below, sequenced in a study of OX40 agonist ivuxolimab in advanced cancers. Some clones are missing from TCRdb's copy, which holds only in-frame ones; the method was immunoSEQ multiplex PCR. The sample has more than 55,000 clones, about 90% seen once. Sequencing used CD4+ or CD8+ T cells sorted from blood, obtained in a trial of the OX40 agonist ivuxolimab. These receptor sequences come from an adult with an advanced solid tumor such as melanoma, head and neck, liver or kidney cancer.

The rearrangement links TRBV4-3 to TRBJ2-2; a weak D match, TRBD2 (7 bases). The V gene's germline CDR1 is LGHNA and CDR2 YSLEER. Trimming pared 4 bases from V and 6 bases from J, leaving 21 bases between. The CDR3 totals 17 residues. The CDR3 sequence is CASSLFAGGGPPGELFF. The DNA for the CDR3 is TGCGCCAGCAGCCTTTTTGCGGGCGGGGGCCCGCCCGGGGAGCTGTTTTTT.

This clone was recorded a few times. The chain joins TRBV5-4 to TRBJ2-5; D possibly corresponds to TRBD2 (5 bases). The V gene's germline CDR1 is SGHNT and CDR2 YYREEE (reference sequence). V was cut by 1 base and J by 3 bases, with 10 bases left in between. The CDR3 consists of 14 residues. The CDR3 sequence is CASSLRGLEETQYF. CDR3 DNA sequence: TGTGCCAGCAGCTTGCGGGGATTAGAAGAGACCCAGTACTTC.

This chain joins TRBV29-1 and TRBJ1-5; possibly TRBD1 for D (6 bases). Germline V CDR1 and CDR2: SQVTM, ANQGSEA. The CDR3 runs to 13 residues. V was pared by 4 bases and J by 4 bases, with 11 bases between. DNA for the CDR3: TGCAGCGTTGTGGAGGGGGTTAATCAGCCCCAGCATTTT. Translation: CSVVEGVNQPQHF.

The V and J genes are TRBV10-1 and TRBJ2-3, with 7 bases identical to TRBD1. This CDR3 has 14 amino acids. Germline V gene lookup returns CDR1 WNHNN and CDR2 SYGVQD (reference sequence). Trimming removed 5 bases from V and 0 bases from J; junction bases left unmatched: 2. CDR3 sequence: CASSNRGSTDTQYF. DNA for the CDR3: TGCGCCAGCAGTAACAGGGGCAGCACAGATACGCAGTATTTT.

This chain uses TRBV11-2 with TRBJ2-2, with unresolved D. V was pared by 5 bases and J by 6 bases, with 19 bases between. The CDR3 runs to 16 residues. Germline V CDR1 and CDR2: SGHAT, FQNNGV. This CDR3 is CASSGKDNPGAGELFF. CDR3 DNA: TGTGCCAGCAGCGGGAAAGACAATCCGGGCGCCGGGGAGCTGTTTTTT.

The V call is TRBV28, the J call TRBJ2-1, with D unresolved. Germline lookup yields CDR1 MDHEN and CDR2 SYDVKM. The CDR3 length is 11 residues. Trimming took 5 bases from V and 2 from J, leaving 1 base between them. The CDR3 here is CASSPYNEQFF. DNA of the CDR3: TGTGCCAGCAGTCCCTACAATGAGCAGTTCTTC.

The chain has TRBV7-2 and TRBJ2-7; 8 bases match TRBD2. Per the germline V gene, CDR1 is SGHTA and CDR2 is FQGNSA. V trimming: 4 bases; J trimming: 5 bases; junction bases outside the gene matches: 4. CDR3 length equals 13 residues. The CDR3 spells CASSSGGANEQYF. In DNA, the CDR3 is TGTGCCAGCAGCTCCGGGGGGGCCAACGAGCAGTACTTC.

The V call is TRBV2, the J call TRBJ2-5; D call uncertain. The CDR3 has 15 residues. V lost 5 bases to trimming and J lost 11 bases, with 24 bases between them. Per the germline V gene, CDR1 is SNHLY and CDR2 is FYNNEI. The CDR3: CASSPSRNPSKMQYF. CDR3 bases: TGTGCCAGCAGTCCAAGTAGGAACCCTTCGAAGATGCAGTACTTC.

V is TRBV2 and J is TRBJ2-7; tentatively, D is TRBD1 or TRBD2 (5 bases each). Trimming pared 7 bases from V and 7 bases from J, leaving 14 bases between. Germline assignment: CDR1 SNHLY and CDR2 FYNNEI. The CDR3 runs to 12 residues. This CDR3 is CASTAAGREQYF. CDR3 DNA: TGTGCCAGCACCGCGGCAGGGAGAGAGCAGTACTTC. The entire variable domain, with the rest obtained from reference TRBV2 and TRBJ2-7, is as follows: EPEVTQTPSHQVTQMGQEVILRCVPISNHLYFYWYRQILGQKVEFLVSFYNNEISEKSEIFDDQFSVERPDGSNFTLKIRSTKLEDSAMYFCASTAAGREQYFGPGTRLTVT.

The genes are TRBV15 and TRBJ1-5; D is unresolved. V was pared by 7 bases and J by 14 bases, with 15 bases between. This CDR3 is built from 11 residues. Looked up from germline, CDR1 is LNHNV and CDR2 is YYDKDF (reference sequence). CDR3 DNA: TGTGCCACCACAGAGTTAGTATCGAAGCATTTT. This sequence encodes CATTELVSKHF.

The V and J genes are TRBV28 and TRBJ2-1; the match to TRBD2 covers 7 bases. The CDR3 runs 16 residues. In germline, CDR1 is MDHEN, CDR2 SYDVKM. Trimming took 4 bases from V and 4 from J; bases not matched to a gene: 10. The CDR3 spells CASSSPGLEEYNEQFF. The CDR3 nucleotides read TGTGCCAGCAGTTCTCCCGGACTAGAGGAGTACAATGAGCAGTTCTTC.

The chain combines TRBV7-9 with TRBJ2-5; 10 positions match TRBD1. CDR1 is SEHNR and CDR2 is FQNEAQ in the germline V gene (reference sequence). The V segment lost 5 bases and the J segment 4 bases; nucleotides outside the gene matches: 10. This CDR3 is 16 amino acids long. CDR3 residues: CASSPGTGDFRETQYF. The CDR3 DNA sequence: TGTGCCAGCAGCCCTGGGACAGGGGATTTTCGAGAGACCCAGTACTTC.

V usage is TRBV5-1 and J usage is TRBJ1-5; no definite D call. Trimming removed 0 bases at V and 4 bases at J, with 5 bases between. CDR3 length: 13 amino acids. The germline CDR1 and CDR2 sequences are SGHRS and YFSETQ. In nucleotides, the CDR3 is TGCGCCAGCAGCTTGGGCCAAAATCAGCCCCAGCATTTT. Amino acid sequence: CASSLGQNQPQHF. The whole variable domain, remainder taken from reference TRBV5-1 and TRBJ1-5, is KAGVTQTPRYLIKTRGQQVTLSCSPISGHRSVSWYQQTPGQGLQFLFEYFSETQRNKGNFPGRFSGRQFSNSRSEMNVSTLELGDSALYLCASSLGQNQPQHFGDGTRLSIL.

The rearrangement uses TRBV7-2 and TRBJ2-5; TRBD2 might be the D (6 bases). The CDR3 loop spans 14 amino acids. Germline V gives CDR1 SGHTA, CDR2 FQGNSA. V dropped 1 base and J dropped 4 bases, with 10 bases sitting between them. The CDR3 nucleotides are TGTGCCAGCAGCTTAGGTTTAGCGGTAGAGACCCAGTACTTC. It translates to CASSLGLAVETQYF.

V and J are TRBV4-1 and TRBJ2-7; no firm D call. V lost 3 bases to trimming and J lost 2 bases, with 17 bases between them. Germline values: CDR1 MGHRA, CDR2 YSYEKL. The CDR3 has 16 amino acids. CDR3 in DNA: TGCGCCAGCAGCCAGGGCACCTCGCTCCCGGCCTACGAGCAGTACTTC. Its translation is CASSQGTSLPAYEQYF.

V gene TRBV18 combines with J gene TRBJ1-5; D might be TRBD1 (6 bases). Germline V gives CDR1 KGHSH, CDR2 LQKENI. CDR3 length: 15 residues. Trimming shortened V by 5 bases and J by 6 bases, and 17 bases separated the two germline ends. The CDR3 nucleotides are TGTGCCAGCTCATTGTCCAGGGGAGAAGGTCAGCCCCAGCATTTT. It codes for CASSLSRGEGQPQHF.

CDR3 coding DNA: TGTGCCAGCAGCTTAGCAAGAGATACGCAGTATTTT. This gives the protein CASSLARDTQYF. V usage is TRBV7-9 and J usage is TRBJ2-3; no clear D. The CDR3 contains 12 residues. V lost 0 bases and J 5 bases, leaving 3 bases between the germline ends. Germline CDR1 SEHNR, CDR2 FQNEAQ (reference sequence).